The text below deals with one T cell receptor (beta chain). Its cognate antigen has yet to be identified. No base quality information exists; no much larger clone differs at one position. The data are from a study of CD8 T cells in Susac syndrome (dated by TCRdb to the late 2010s). In terms of the full investigation: Repertoire sequencing was used to test whether CD8+ T cell activation and differentiation in Susac syndrome was antigen driven. CD8+ T cell repertoire clonality was compared between about 12 healthy donors, some 14 Susac syndrome patients and around 16 multiple sclerosis patients.

Points the paper makes about the study in general: The number of individuals in the TCR sequencing and HLA analysis was acknowledged as relatively small.

Peripheral blood CD8+ and CD4+ T cells from healthy donors, Susac syndrome patients and multiple sclerosis patients were profiled using high-throughput TCR beta sequencing. Treatment-naive patients with stable or active relapsing-remitting disease fulfilling revised McDonald criteria were used as multiple sclerosis controls. Bulk CD8+ and CD4+ T cells were purified by magnetic negative isolation, whereas CD8+ TEMRA cells were enriched by FACS. Blood was drawn into EDTA tubes, processed within 24 hours, and PBMCs were isolated by density gradient centrifugation. PBMCs destined for TCR sequencing were cryopreserved in liquid nitrogen and later thawed in a 37 °C water bath. A purity of at least 90% was achieved for sorted or isolated CD4+, CD8+ and CD8+ TEMRA cells. RNA was extracted using the RNeasy kit, and roughly 0.45 to 1 ug of the RNA was reverse transcribed with random hexamers. TCR beta CDR3 regions were amplified with the immunoSEQ multiplex PCR assay covering 54 Vbeta and 13 Jbeta segments. PCR amplification bias was corrected using a synthetic template baseline for primer optimization and computational correction. Regarding the original processing steps: Reads were annotated to V, D and J genes according to IMGT and were analyzed with immunoSEQ Analyzer, with only productive sequences retained. To calculate clonality, Shannon entropy was normalized by log2 of the number of productive unique sequences and then subtracted from one. For each patient and control, public and private clones were evaluated among the 100 most prevalent clones. Clones were defined as Susac-specific if absent from the healthy and MS cohorts, from approximately 1,100 published viral clones and from other ImmuneACCESS disease sequences. Clones were called with MiXCR by TCRdb after fastp trimmed the public reads at Q25, and only in-frame beta chains were retained. For every CDR3 protein sequence, its rows merge into one entry that carries the most common genes and DNA. In this record, the V and J calls reflect TCRdb's handling and not the investigators' own analysis. The sample table lists 250,000 to 300,000 distinct CDR3 sequences, approximately 81% of them with a count of one. 0.11% of the sample lies in the top ten.

The germline V gene (reference sequence) specifies MNHEY as CDR1 and SMNVEV as CDR2. Reading from cysteine to phenylalanine, the CDR3 counts 13 amino acids. CDR3 DNA only is kept here, 39 bases in frame from base 1. Deletion took 5 bases off V and 2 bases off J, with a span of 9 bases between the germline ends. This chain joins TRBV27 to TRBJ1-1, with no confidently assigned D gene. The sequencing input was CD8+ T cells from PBMCs. The TCR was taken from a human donor with multiple sclerosis. The nucleotides are TGTGCCAGCAGTCCTTGGACCAACACTGAAGCTTTCTTT. Translated, it gives CASSPWTNTEAFF.